This TCR beta chain appears in the sequencing data of a study of resident and recirculating memory T cells in vitiligo. Study details: Genomic DNA was extracted from whole homogenized samples, with no cell sorting. General observations from the study: Vitiligo lesions lacked a unique dominant clone, and clonality varied.

Profiling relied on immunoSEQ multiplex PCR, and the TCRdb table lists in-frame clones only, not all of them. This table holds 55,000 to 75,000 clones, approximately 93% found once. The ends were cut back, 1 base at V and 2 bases at J, with 7 bases in the middle. This CDR3 contains 14 residues. Germline-derived CDR1 and CDR2 are SGHTA and FQGTGA. As regards this clone: Its target is not known.

The TCR originated in a male donor with vitiligo. The sample taken for sequencing was blood. The chain has TRBV7-3 and TRBJ2-3, with D possibly TRBD1 on 6 matching bases. CDR3 nucleotides: TGTGCCAGCAGCTTAATGGGACACACAGATACGCAGTATTTT. It encodes CASSLMGHTDTQYF.